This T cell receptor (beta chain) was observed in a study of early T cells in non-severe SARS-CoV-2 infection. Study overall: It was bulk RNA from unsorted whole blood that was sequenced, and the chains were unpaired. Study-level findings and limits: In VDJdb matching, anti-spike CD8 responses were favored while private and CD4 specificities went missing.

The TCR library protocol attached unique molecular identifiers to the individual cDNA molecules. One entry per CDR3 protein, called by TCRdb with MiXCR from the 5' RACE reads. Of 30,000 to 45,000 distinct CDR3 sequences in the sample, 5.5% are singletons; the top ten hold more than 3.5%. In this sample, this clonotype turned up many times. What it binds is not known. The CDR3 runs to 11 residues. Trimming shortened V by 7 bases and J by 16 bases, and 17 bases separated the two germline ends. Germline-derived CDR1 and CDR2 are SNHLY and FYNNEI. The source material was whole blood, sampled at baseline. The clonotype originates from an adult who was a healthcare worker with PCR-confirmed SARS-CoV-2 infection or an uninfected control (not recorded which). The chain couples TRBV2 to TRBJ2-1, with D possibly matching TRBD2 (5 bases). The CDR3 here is CASNAGAGYFF. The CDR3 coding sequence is TGTGCCAGCAACGCGGGCGCGGGCTATTTCTTC.